Each of the 18 T cell receptor beta chains below was sequenced from the same sample in a study of beta chain features in type 1 diabetes. Sequenced material consisted of expressed TCRB transcripts (all of the isolated RNA was reverse transcribed). Some clones are missing from TCRdb's copy, which holds only in-frame ones; the method was immunoSEQ multiplex PCR. Here the sample spans a few hundred thousand clones, about 25% being singletons. Sequenced input: central memory CD4+ T cells from blood. These receptors originate from a man aged 25 to 40 in good health.

This clone has only a few counts. J is TRBJ1-2 and V is TRBV19, with unresolved D. Germline V gives CDR1 LNHDA, CDR2 SQIVND (reference sequence). V was trimmed by 2 bases and J by 4 bases, leaving 8 bases between them. This CDR3 contains 13 residues. The CDR3 is CASSISPGYGYTF. CDR3 nucleotide sequence: TGTGCCAGTAGTATATCTCCAGGCTATGGCTACACCTTC.

The rearrangement links TRBV7-2 to TRBJ2-1; the match to TRBD2 covers 10 bases. The germline V gene has CDR1 SGHTA and CDR2 FQGNSA. This CDR3 is built from 15 residues. V shed 4 bases and J 7 bases; nucleotides not matched to a gene: 7. In DNA form, the CDR3 reads TGTGCCAGCAGCTCTAGCGGGAGAGGGAGTAATGAGCAGTTCTTC. Protein: CASSSSGRGSNEQFF.

This clone was detected a few times. V gene TRBV6-6 combines with J gene TRBJ1-4; D unresolved. The CDR3 extends over 13 amino acids. The germline gives CDR1 MNHNY, CDR2 SVGAGI (reference sequence). Trimming removed 8 bases at V and 4 bases at J, with 11 bases between. In nucleotides, the CDR3 is TGTGCCAGCTCTAGGACCCATAATGAAAAACTGTTTTTT. As protein: CASSRTHNEKLFF.

Remarks on this clone: Different DNA sequences within this sample yield the same CDR3. The J gene is TRBJ2-3, the V gene TRBV20-1; D gene uncertain. This CDR3 spans 10 amino acids. Germline values: CDR1 DFQATT, CDR2 SNEGSKA (reference sequence). Trimming took 3 bases from V and 5 from J, leaving 3 bases between them. The CDR3 region is CSASVDTQYF. The DNA of the CDR3 is TGCAGTGCTAGCGTAGATACGCAGTATTTT.

The rearrangement links TRBV7-8 to TRBJ2-7; D may be TRBD1 (5 bases). Germline V CDR1 and CDR2: SGHVS, FQNEAQ. The CDR3 totals 15 residues. Trimming took 1 base from V and 7 from J, leaving 17 bases between them. The CDR3 sequence is CASSLVPGPMGEQYF. In DNA form, the CDR3 reads TGTGCCAGCAGCTTAGTTCCAGGGCCCATGGGAGAGCAGTACTTC.

This clone was seen many times. The chain links TRBV7-2 to TRBJ1-2; D ambiguous. The CDR3 sequence is 15 residues long. Trimming took off 8 bases at V and 3 bases at J, with 19 bases between the two ends. The germline V gene has CDR1 SGHTA and CDR2 FQGNSA. The CDR3 protein is CASGDLNRAHYGYTF. The CDR3 DNA reads TGTGCCAGCGGCGATCTTAATCGGGCCCACTATGGCTACACCTTC.

This chain joins TRBV7-2 and TRBJ1-5; TRBD1 might be the D (6 bases). The V end was cut by 4 bases, the J end by 5 bases, with 12 bases between. This CDR3 contains 14 residues. The germline V gene encodes CDR1 SGHTA and CDR2 FQGNSA. The CDR3 nucleotides are TGTGCCAGCAGCTCGGACGGGGGCTATCAGCCCCAGCATTTT. Encoded protein: CASSSDGGYQPQHF.

V usage is TRBV15 and J usage is TRBJ1-2, with D perhaps TRBD1 (6 bases). Germline lookup yields CDR1 LNHNV and CDR2 YYDKDF (reference sequence). V was shortened by 1 base and J by 7 bases, with 16 bases between the two germline ends. This CDR3 region has 15 residues. In DNA, the CDR3 is TGTGCCACCAGCAGAGTTAACGGGGGGCCTGGTGGCTACACCTTC. Translated: CATSRVNGGPGGYTF. Full variable domain (remainder filled in from reference TRBV15 and TRBJ1-2): DAMVIQNPRYQVTQFGKPVTLSCSQTLNHNVMYWYQQKSSQAPKLLFHYYDKDFNNEADTPDNFQSRRPNTSFCFLDIRSPGLGDTAMYLCATSRVNGGPGGYTFGSGTRLTVV.

This chain connects TRBV18 to TRBJ2-7; D possibly corresponds to TRBD1 (6 bases). CDR3 length: 15 residues. Trimming removed 3 bases at V and 0 bases at J, with 12 bases between. In germline, CDR1 is KGHSH, CDR2 LQKENI. The CDR3 DNA sequence: TGTGCCAGCTCACCTTTCCGGGACACCTCCTACGAGCAGTACTTC. Encoded protein: CASSPFRDTSYEQYF.

This clone has a handful of counts. The chain is built from TRBV29-1 and TRBJ1-2; D unclear. The CDR3 has 11 residues. Germline V gene lookup returns CDR1 SQVTM and CDR2 ANQGSEA. V lost 5 bases and J lost 3, with 7 bases in between. CDR3 nucleotide sequence: TGCAGCGTTTTAGCTTACTATGGCTACACCTTC. It is translated as CSVLAYYGYTF.

The genes are TRBV2 and TRBJ2-7; D gene unclear. Per germline, CDR1 SNHLY and CDR2 FYNNEI. This CDR3 region has 12 residues. V was pared by 6 bases and J by 3 bases, with 9 bases between. The CDR3 reads CASSAERYEQYF. Written as DNA, the CDR3 is TGTGCCAGCAGCGCCGAACGCTACGAGCAGTACTTC.

A few counts support this clone. The rearrangement joins TRBV11-2 to TRBJ2-7, with a possible D match to TRBD2 (5 bases). The germline V gene has CDR1 SGHAT and CDR2 FQNNGV. The CDR3 consists of 15 residues. Trimming removed 0 bases at V and 8 bases at J, with 17 bases between. CDR3 DNA: TGTGCCAGCAGCTTAGAGGGTAGGGATTTCGGGAAGCAGTACTTC. This gives the protein CASSLEGRDFGKQYF.

The chain has TRBV2 and TRBJ2-5; 11 bases agree with TRBD2. This CDR3 region has 16 residues. Germline V gene data show CDR1 as SNHLY and CDR2 as FYNNEI. V shed 4 bases, J shed 2 bases, and the junction held 6 bases outside the gene matches. CDR3 DNA: TGTGCCAGCAGTGTGGGACTAGCGGTGCTACAAGAGACCCAGTACTTC. Residues: CASSVGLAVLQETQYF.

In this sample, this clone turned up a few times. Other DNA sequences of this sample code for an identical CDR3. This chain connects TRBV7-9 to TRBJ2-2; TRBD2 agrees at 7 bases. Germline V gives CDR1 SEHNR, CDR2 FQNEAQ (reference sequence). Germline trimming cut 5 bases from V and 2 bases from J; bases unmatched to any gene: 2. The CDR3 sequence is 14 residues long. The CDR3 loop is CASSPGLNTGELFF. The DNA of the CDR3 is TGTGCCAGCAGCCCGGGACTAAACACCGGGGAGCTGTTTTTT.

The V and J genes are TRBV29-1 and TRBJ2-5, with 8 bases matching TRBD2. The junction had 2 bases not matched to a gene; V was cut back by 4 bases and J by 4 bases. The CDR3 extends over 12 amino acids. Germline loops: CDR1 SQVTM, CDR2 ANQGSEA. DNA of the CDR3: TGCAGCGTTGCGCTAGCGGGAGAGACCCAGTACTTC. It yields the protein CSVALAGETQYF.

Comments on this clone: This may come from a read error, since a much larger clone is one base off. The rearrangement joins TRBV9 to TRBJ2-6; D gene uncertain. The CDR3 is made up of 14 amino acids. V was trimmed by 1 base and J by 0 bases, leaving 2 bases between them. From germline, CDR1 is SGDLS and CDR2 YYNGEE. CDR3: CASSVNSGANVLTF. The CDR3 DNA reads as TGTGCCAGCAGCGTAAACTCTGGGGCCAACGTCCTGACTTTC.

There are a few counts of this clone. The chain is built from TRBV18 and TRBJ2-1, with no clear D. Germline V gene lookup returns CDR1 KGHSH and CDR2 LQKENI. V shed 3 bases and J shed 5 bases, with 5 bases lying between them. This CDR3 is built from 12 residues. The CDR3 sequence is CASSPSNNEQFF. For the CDR3, the DNA is TGTGCCAGCTCACCCTCGAACAATGAGCAGTTCTTC.

The V call is TRBV28, the J call TRBJ2-4; TRBD1 matches at 7 bases. Looked up from germline, CDR1 is MDHEN and CDR2 is SYDVKM. The CDR3 consists of 15 residues. V shed 5 bases and J 8 bases; nucleotides not matched to a gene: 12. The CDR3 DNA is TGTGCCAGCAGTGAACACAGGGGTTCTCGAGACATTCAGTACTTC. Translation gives CASSEHRGSRDIQYF.